This TCR beta chain came from a study of human T cells and chemical hapten exposure. MiXCR was run by TCRdb on the RACE reads, yielding one entry per CDR3 protein. The sample has 70,000 to 90,000 distinct CDR3 sequences, under 11% seen once. This CDR3 spans 18 amino acids. Germline CDR1 reads DFQATT; CDR2 reads SNEGSKA (reference sequence). The trim removed 0 bases at V and 5 bases at J, leaving 10 bases unmatched. The time point here: patch test 2, 6 weeks after DPC sensitization. Described treatment: therapeutic diphenylcyclopropenone sensitization with weekly scalp DPC. This chain joins TRBV20-1 and TRBJ2-2; 12 bases match TRBD2. The material sequenced was whole blood, taken in connection with sensitization to the hapten diphenylcyclopropenone (DPC). The receptor was isolated from a woman aged 50 to 60 with alopecia areata. Some clones in this sample may be carry-over from other donors' samples. CDR3 DNA: TGCAGTGCTAGAGAGGCTAGCGGGAGGGGAATTGTGACCGGGGAGCTGTTTTTT. This codes for CSAREASGRGIVTGELFF.